Each of the 11 T cell receptor beta chains below was sequenced from the same sample in a study of blood T cell repertoires in COVID-19. Method: immunoSEQ multiplex PCR; TCRdb's copy keeps in-frame clones and lacks some. In the table there are 410,000 or so clones, around 91% of which are singletons. The sequenced sample was peripheral blood. These receptor sequences come from a woman aged 40 to 50 with COVID-19, enrolled during active disease.

The chain is built from TRBV21-1 and TRBJ2-7; TRBD1 was called by the table and not checked on the DNA. TRBV21-1 is assigned pseudogene status. The CDR3 consists of 16 residues. In nucleotides, the CDR3 is TGTGCCAGCAGCACCGACATAAGGGACAGGGACTACGAGCAGTACTTC. Protein: CASSTDIRDRDYEQYF.

The rearrangement joins TRBV5-1 to TRBJ2-1, with 11 bases fitting TRBD2. The CDR3 sequence is 17 residues long. Trimming at V came to 0 bases and at J to 0 bases, leaving 2 bases not matched to a gene. The germline V gene has CDR1 SGHRS and CDR2 YFSETQ. The DNA for the CDR3 is TGCGCCAGCAGCTTGGCGCTAGCGGGAGGCTCCTACAATGAGCAGTTCTTC. This codes for CASSLALAGGSYNEQFF.

V gene TRBV9 combines with J gene TRBJ2-1; 10 bases are a match to TRBD1. Losses at the gene ends were 0 bases for V and 8 bases for J; bases not matched to a gene: 8. Germline V lookup: CDR1 SGDLS, CDR2 YYNGEE. The CDR3 has 16 residues. CDR3 region: CASSVDRDRGNDEQFF. As DNA, the CDR3 is TGTGCCAGCAGCGTAGATCGGGACAGGGGAAATGATGAGCAGTTCTTC.

This chain uses TRBV27 with TRBJ1-4, with TRBD1 matching over 8 bases. The CDR3 sequence is 19 residues long. V shed 2 bases and J 8 bases; nucleotides not matched to a gene: 19. Per the germline V gene, CDR1 is MNHEY and CDR2 is SMNVEV (reference sequence). CDR3 DNA: TGTGCCAGCAGTTTAAGGGGCTGGGGGAGGCAGGGGGCAAGAGAAAAACTGTTTTTT. Translated: CASSLRGWGRQGAREKLFF.

The rearrangement links TRBV5-1 to TRBJ1-4; 9 bases map to TRBD1. The CDR3 length is 14 residues. V was pared by 0 bases and J by 7 bases, with 1 base of the junction left unmatched. CDR1 and CDR2 from the germline V gene are SGHRS and YFSETQ. CDR3 in amino acids: CASSLAGQGEKLFF. In nucleotides, the CDR3 is TGCGCCAGCAGCTTGGCGGGACAGGGTGAAAAACTGTTTTTT.

In its sample, this clone was seen once. V and J are TRBV7-9 and TRBJ2-7; the D gene is possibly TRBD2 (6 bases). V dropped 7 bases and J dropped 5 bases, with 9 bases sitting between them. The CDR3 length is 11 residues. CDR1 and CDR2 (germline): SEHNR, FQNEAQ (reference sequence). The CDR3: CASTREDEQYF. CDR3 bases: TGTGCCAGCACCAGGGAGGACGAGCAGTACTTC.

V usage is TRBV28 and J usage is TRBJ2-1; D call uncertain. This CDR3 has 12 amino acids. V lost 5 bases and J 8 bases, leaving 10 bases between the germline ends. Germline lookup yields CDR1 MDHEN and CDR2 SYDVKM. CDR3 sequence: CASSTPVDEQFF. The CDR3 DNA reads TGTGCCAGCAGTACCCCAGTTGATGAGCAGTTCTTC.

This sequence joins TRBV18 and TRBJ1-5, with TRBD1 matching 7 bases. V shed 4 bases, J shed 0 bases, and the junction held 0 bases outside the gene matches. The germline V gene encodes CDR1 KGHSH and CDR2 LQKENI. CDR3 length: 14 amino acids. CDR3 loop: CASSRQGSNQPQHF. DNA of the CDR3: TGTGCCAGCTCACGACAGGGTAGCAATCAGCCCCAGCATTTT.

In DNA form, the CDR3 reads TGTGCCAGCAGACGGGACTTGGGTAGGGAGACCCAGTACTTC. This translates into CASRRDLGRETQYF. This chain uses TRBV9 with TRBJ2-5; a possible D gene is TRBD2 (6 bases). Germline assignment: CDR1 SGDLS and CDR2 YYNGEE. V dropped 5 bases and J dropped 5 bases, with 16 bases sitting between them. CDR3 length: 14 residues.

The chain employs TRBV7-3 and TRBJ2-1, with a possible D match to TRBD2 (6 bases). The V gene lost 3 bases and the J gene lost 8 bases, with 14 bases spanning the gap. The CDR3 is 14 residues long. Germline CDR1 and CDR2: SGHTA and FQGTGA. The CDR3 sequence: CASSLLGGPDEQFF. Written as DNA, the CDR3 is TGTGCCAGCAGCTTGTTGGGGGGACCCGATGAGCAGTTCTTC. Full variable domain (missing parts from reference TRBV7-3 and TRBJ2-1): GAGVSQTPSNKVTEKGKYVELRCDPISGHTALYWYRQSLGQGPEFLIYFQGTGAADDSGLPNDRFFAVRPEGSVSTLKIQRTERGDSAVYLCASSLLGGPDEQFFGPGTRLTVL.

This clone was counted a single time. V usage is TRBV6-2 or TRBV6-3 and J usage is TRBJ1-1; TRBD1 matches 9 bases. V dropped 5 bases and J dropped 4; count of bases not matched to a gene: 2. The CDR3 loop spans 13 amino acids. The germline V gene has CDR1 MNHEY and CDR2 SVGEGT. The DNA for the CDR3 is TGTGCCAGCAGTGGACAGGGGTTCACTGAAGCTTTCTTT. It codes for CASSGQGFTEAFF.